The 2 T cell receptor beta chains below all came from one sample that was sequenced in a study of T-cell reconstitution after alpha-beta-depleted transplantation in children. Library preparation (for TCRbeta) was performed with unique molecular identifiers. TCRdb itself ran the PCR reads through MiXCR, one entry per CDR3 protein. The table lists roughly 220,000 distinct CDR3 sequences, around 9.7% of them singletons, with 5.1% in the top ten. The sample consisted of PBMCs from the stem cell graft donor, taken from the stem cell graft. Receptor source: a human donor who donated a stem cell graft to a child with SCID.

Ten or more counts support this clonotype. V usage is TRBV6-6 and J usage is TRBJ1-1; 9 bases map to TRBD1. Germline V lookup: CDR1 MNHNY, CDR2 SVGAGI (reference sequence). V was pared by 6 bases and J by 5 bases, with 4 bases of the junction left unmatched. CDR3 size: 13 residues. This CDR3 reads CASSWTGETEAFF. CDR3 DNA: TGTGCCAGCAGCTGGACAGGGGAGACTGAAGCTTTCTTT.

There are many counts of this clonotype. The chain joins TRBV5-5 to TRBJ2-3, with a possible D match to TRBD2 (6 bases). V was cut by 6 bases and J by 2 bases, with 16 bases left in between. The CDR3 loop spans 15 amino acids. CDR1 is SGHKS and CDR2 is YYEKEE in the germline V gene (reference sequence). CDR3 sequence (DNA): TGTGCCAGCACCCTACGACTAGGAGCCACAGATACGCAGTATTTT. Translating gives CASTLRLGATDTQYF.